Listed below are T cell receptor beta chains from one sample, sequenced in a study of CD8+ T cells in alopecia areata. The repertoire was sequenced with immunoSEQ multiplex PCR; TCRdb's copy has only in-frame clones and lacks some. The sample lists approximately 200,000 clones, approximately 40% occurring once. The sample was CD4+ T cells sorted from blood, taken at approximately week 37, from a patient treated with tofacitinib. The receptor set was obtained from a human donor with alopecia areata. The CDR3 runs from the conserved cysteine through the conserved F or W. Each record gives: clone size, D gene, J gene, CDR3 length, V gene, CDR3 protein, CDR3 DNA. D genes are given only for firm matches. The size field is filled for only some rows; it gives once, few, many or a size class.

clone_size: -
d_call: TRBD2
j_call: TRBJ2-3
cdr3_length: 16
v_call: TRBV29-1
cdr3_aa: CSVETGLAGSTDTQYF
cdr3_nt: TGCAGCGTTGAAACGGGACTAGCGGGAAGCACAGATACGCAGTATTTT

clone_size: -
d_call: -
j_call: TRBJ1-5
cdr3_length: 11
v_call: TRBV6-6
cdr3_aa: CGTGMNQPQHF
cdr3_nt: TGTGGCACAGGGATGAATCAGCCCCAGCATTTT

clone_size: -
d_call: -
j_call: TRBJ1-5
cdr3_length: 13
v_call: TRBV7-3
cdr3_aa: CASSPGLGQPQHF
cdr3_nt: TGTGCCAGCAGTCCAGGGTTGGGGCAGCCCCAGCATTTT

clone_size: -
d_call: -
j_call: TRBJ1-4
cdr3_length: 14
v_call: TRBV2
cdr3_aa: CASSILRSNEKLFF
cdr3_nt: TGTGCCAGCAGCATACTGAGGTCCAATGAAAAACTGTTTTTT

clone_size: -
d_call: -
j_call: TRBJ2-7
cdr3_length: 11
v_call: TRBV29-1
cdr3_aa: CSVDWGHEQYF
cdr3_nt: TGCAGCGTTGATTGGGGACACGAGCAGTACTTC

clone_size: -
d_call: -
j_call: TRBJ2-1
cdr3_length: 13
v_call: TRBV30
cdr3_aa: CAWSAASYNEQFF
cdr3_nt: TGTGCCTGGAGTGCGGCCTCCTACAATGAGCAGTTCTTC

clone_size: -
d_call: -
j_call: TRBJ2-5
cdr3_length: 14
v_call: TRBV27
cdr3_aa: CASSYRDLQETQYF
cdr3_nt: TGTGCCAGCAGTTACCGGGACTTACAAGAGACCCAGTACTTC

clone_size: many
d_call: -
j_call: TRBJ2-7
cdr3_length: 15
v_call: TRBV28
cdr3_aa: CASSLSPRSHYEQYF
cdr3_nt: TGTGCCAGCAGTTTGAGTCCCAGGAGCCACTACGAGCAGTACTTC

clone_size: -
d_call: -
j_call: TRBJ2-7
cdr3_length: 14
v_call: TRBV19
cdr3_aa: CASSPQGRVGEQYF
cdr3_nt: TGTGCCAGTAGTCCACAGGGCCGAGTGGGCGAGCAGTACTTC

clone_size: -
d_call: -
j_call: TRBJ2-5
cdr3_length: 13
v_call: TRBV14
cdr3_aa: CASSPWAVETQYF
cdr3_nt: TGTGCCAGCAGCCCTTGGGCGGTTGAGACCCAGTACTTC

clone_size: few
d_call: -
j_call: TRBJ2-3
cdr3_length: 16
v_call: TRBV5-1
cdr3_aa: CASSLQTTGSTDTQYF
cdr3_nt: TGCGCCAGCAGCCTCCAAACGACAGGCAGCACAGATACGCAGTATTTT

clone_size: -
d_call: -
j_call: TRBJ2-2
cdr3_length: 13
v_call: TRBV11-3
cdr3_aa: CASSSTRAGELFF
cdr3_nt: TGTGCCAGCAGCTCGACCCGCGCCGGGGAGCTGTTTTTT

clone_size: -
d_call: -
j_call: TRBJ2-1
cdr3_length: 13
v_call: TRBV7-2
cdr3_aa: CASSPGPRHEQFF
cdr3_nt: TGTGCCAGCAGCCCTGGACCGAGGCATGAGCAGTTCTTC

clone_size: -
d_call: TRBD2
j_call: TRBJ2-1
cdr3_length: 17
v_call: TRBV2
cdr3_aa: CASSEKSSGRGTSEQFF
cdr3_nt: TGTGCCAGCAGTGAAAAGTCAAGCGGGAGAGGGACATCTGAGCAGTTCTTC

clone_size: -
d_call: -
j_call: TRBJ2-7
cdr3_length: 15
v_call: TRBV14
cdr3_aa: CASSQRGGFLYEQYF
cdr3_nt: TGTGCCAGCAGCCAACGAGGAGGATTCCTCTACGAGCAGTACTTC

clone_size: -
d_call: -
j_call: TRBJ2-5
cdr3_length: 14
v_call: TRBV2
cdr3_aa: CASSEGVEGETQYF
cdr3_nt: TGTGCCAGCAGTGAAGGGGTAGAAGGGGAGACCCAGTACTTC

clone_size: -
d_call: -
j_call: TRBJ2-3
cdr3_length: 13
v_call: TRBV7-2
cdr3_aa: CASSLGRADTQYF
cdr3_nt: TGTGCCAGCAGCCTCGGTCGCGCTGATACGCAGTATTTT

clone_size: -
d_call: -
j_call: TRBJ2-1
cdr3_length: 13
v_call: TRBV7-3
cdr3_aa: CASSLTRGIGQFF
cdr3_nt: TGTGCCAGCAGCTTAACGAGGGGGATAGGGCAGTTCTTC

clone_size: many
d_call: -
j_call: TRBJ2-7
cdr3_length: 16
v_call: TRBV10-3
cdr3_aa: CAISRTTEETSHEQYF
cdr3_nt: TGTGCCATCAGCCGAACCACAGAGGAAACCTCCCACGAGCAGTACTTC

clone_size: -
d_call: -
j_call: TRBJ1-2
cdr3_length: 15
v_call: TRBV28
cdr3_aa: CASSLSPRQSYGYTF
cdr3_nt: TGTGCCAGCAGTTTAAGCCCCCGACAGAGCTATGGCTACACCTTC

clone_size: many
d_call: -
j_call: TRBJ1-1
cdr3_length: 14
v_call: TRBV27
cdr3_aa: CASSYRGDNTEAFF
cdr3_nt: TGTGCCAGCAGTTACCGAGGGGATAACACTGAAGCTTTCTTT

clone_size: few
d_call: TRBD2
j_call: TRBJ2-1
cdr3_length: 15
v_call: TRBV4-2
cdr3_aa: CASSRTSGAYNEQFF
cdr3_nt: TGTGCCAGCAGCCGGACTAGCGGAGCCTACAATGAGCAGTTCTTC

clone_size: -
d_call: -
j_call: TRBJ2-5
cdr3_length: 16
v_call: TRBV4-3
cdr3_aa: CASSHPQTGFQETQYF
cdr3_nt: TGCGCCAGCAGCCACCCTCAGACAGGTTTTCAGGAGACCCAGTACTTC

clone_size: once
d_call: -
j_call: TRBJ1-1
cdr3_length: 13
v_call: TRBV4-1
cdr3_aa: CASSQRANTEAFF
cdr3_nt: TGCGCCAGCAGTCAACGGGCGAACACTGAAGCTTTCTTT

clone_size: few
d_call: -
j_call: TRBJ1-1
cdr3_length: 13
v_call: TRBV29-1
cdr3_aa: CSVRRGSGTEAFF
cdr3_nt: TGCAGCGTGCGTCGGGGTTCGGGCACTGAAGCTTTCTTT

clone_size: -
d_call: -
j_call: TRBJ2-7
cdr3_length: 15
v_call: TRBV28
cdr3_aa: CASSLSPRTSYEQYF
cdr3_nt: TGTGCCAGCAGTTTATCCCCCCGGACCTCCTACGAGCAGTACTTC

clone_size: few
d_call: TRBD2
j_call: TRBJ2-2
cdr3_length: 16
v_call: TRBV30
cdr3_aa: CAWSVIAGGPTGELFF
cdr3_nt: TGTGCCTGGAGTGTTATAGCGGGAGGGCCGACCGGGGAGCTGTTTTTT

clone_size: -
d_call: TRBD1
j_call: TRBJ2-5
cdr3_length: 15
v_call: TRBV2
cdr3_aa: CASSDLSGGGETQYF
cdr3_nt: TGTGCCAGCAGTGATTTGTCAGGGGGCGGAGAGACCCAGTACTTC

clone_size: once
d_call: TRBD1
j_call: TRBJ1-5
cdr3_length: 16
v_call: TRBV28
cdr3_aa: CASSFMGQGLRQPQHF
cdr3_nt: TGTGCCAGCAGTTTTATGGGACAGGGGCTCAGGCAGCCCCAGCATTTT

clone_size: -
d_call: -
j_call: TRBJ2-6
cdr3_length: 15
v_call: TRBV10-3
cdr3_aa: CAISEPGEGANVLTF
cdr3_nt: TGTGCCATCAGTGAGCCAGGGGAAGGGGCCAACGTCCTGACTTTC

clone_size: -
d_call: TRBD1
j_call: TRBJ1-2
cdr3_length: 18
v_call: TRBV5-1
cdr3_aa: CASSTQTGTGGWDYGYTF
cdr3_nt: TGCGCCAGCAGCACCCAGACCGGGACAGGGGGCTGGGACTATGGCTACACCTTC

clone_size: -
d_call: TRBD1
j_call: TRBJ1-2
cdr3_length: 15
v_call: TRBV15
cdr3_aa: CATSPFRDRVYGYTF
cdr3_nt: TGTGCCACCAGTCCCTTCCGGGACAGGGTATATGGCTACACCTTC

clone_size: -
d_call: TRBD2
j_call: TRBJ2-7
cdr3_length: 14
v_call: TRBV15
cdr3_aa: CATRASGSLYEQYF
cdr3_nt: TGTGCCACCCGAGCTAGCGGGAGTTTGTACGAGCAGTACTTC

clone_size: -
d_call: -
j_call: TRBJ1-5
cdr3_length: 16
v_call: TRBV2
cdr3_aa: CASAAPTRLSNQPQHF
cdr3_nt: TGTGCCAGCGCAGCCCCGACACGTCTTAGCAATCAGCCCCAGCATTTT

clone_size: -
d_call: -
j_call: TRBJ2-7
cdr3_length: 15
v_call: TRBV13
cdr3_aa: CASSQRRGASYEQYF
cdr3_nt: TGTGCCAGCAGCCAACGACGGGGGGCCTCCTACGAGCAGTACTTC

clone_size: few
d_call: -
j_call: TRBJ1-1
cdr3_length: 14
v_call: TRBV19
cdr3_aa: CASSIDRGLNEAFF
cdr3_nt: TGTGCCAGTAGTATAGATCGAGGGTTGAATGAAGCTTTCTTT

clone_size: -
d_call: -
j_call: TRBJ2-3
cdr3_length: 14
v_call: TRBV29-1
cdr3_aa: CSVEEAGSVDTQYF
cdr3_nt: TGCAGCGTTGAAGAGGCAGGGAGTGTCGATACGCAGTATTTT

clone_size: few
d_call: TRBD2
j_call: TRBJ2-1
cdr3_length: 15
v_call: TRBV9
cdr3_aa: CASSATSGDYNEQFF
cdr3_nt: TGTGCCAGCAGCGCGACTAGCGGGGATTACAATGAGCAGTTCTTC

clone_size: -
d_call: -
j_call: TRBJ2-7
cdr3_length: 15
v_call: TRBV5-1
cdr3_aa: CASSFLEPISYEQYF
cdr3_nt: TGCGCCAGCAGCTTTCTGGAACCCATCTCCTACGAGCAGTACTTC